These T cell receptor beta chains were read from a single sample in a study of cytomegalovirus exposure and HLA in healthy donors. Profiling relied on immunoSEQ multiplex PCR, and the TCRdb table lists in-frame clones only, not all of them. The repertoire holds about 190,000 clones, with over 60% as singletons. Input material: PBMCs. The receptors stem from a man aged 25 to 45 in good health and CMV-seropositive. The CDR3 runs from the conserved cysteine through the conserved F or W. Fields, in order: clone size, V gene, J gene, D gene, CDR3 DNA, CDR3 protein. A D gene is named only where the DNA matches it firmly. Where a row states a size, it is once, few, many or the class of an expanded clone; other rows omit it.

.	TRBV6-1	TRBJ1-4	.	TGTGCCAGCAATGAACAGCGGAGGGGAAAACTGTTTTTT	CASNEQRRGKLFF
.	TRBV7-3	TRBJ1-2	TRBD1	TGTGCCAGCAGCCGGGACAGTAACAACTATGGCTACACCTTC	CASSRDSNNYGYTF
.	TRBV7-3	TRBJ2-7	.	TGTGCCAGCAGCCCGACCGGGGACACGTCTACCTACGAGCAGTACTTC	CASSPTGDTSTYEQYF
.	TRBV27	TRBJ1-1	.	TGTGCCAGCAGGCCGGGACACACGAACACTGAAGCTTTCTTT	CASRPGHTNTEAFF
.	TRBV30	TRBJ1-5	TRBD1	TGTGCCTGGAGTCCCAGGGGGAATCAGCCCCAGCATTTT	CAWSPRGNQPQHF
.	TRBV12-5	TRBJ2-1	TRBD2	TGTGCTAGTGCCAGGGGGACTAGCGGGAGCCATGAGCAGTTCTTC	CASARGTSGSHEQFF
.	TRBV5-1	TRBJ2-7	TRBD1	TGCGCCAGCAGCACAGGGGTTCAGTCCGAGCAGTACTTC	CASSTGVQSEQYF
few	TRBV11-2	TRBJ2-7	TRBD1	TGTGCCACTACGACAGGGGGCATCTACGAGCAGTACTTC	CATTTGGIYEQYF
.	TRBV29-1	TRBJ2-1	.	TGCAGCGGAGAACGACAGTCTGGATATGAGCAGTTCTTC	CSGERQSGYEQFF
.	TRBV5-6	TRBJ2-5	.	TGTGCCAGCACCTCTTGGGGGGACTTAAAAGAGACCCAGTACTTC	CASTSWGDLKETQYF
.	TRBV5-4	TRBJ2-7	.	TGTGCCAGCAGCTTGCTCTTGGGGAGCTCCTACGAGCAGTACTTC	CASSLLLGSSYEQYF
few	TRBV30	TRBJ1-5	.	TGTGCCTGGAGTCCCCAGGGTCTGGGCAATCAGCCCCAGCATTTT	CAWSPQGLGNQPQHF
.	TRBV7-2	TRBJ2-1	TRBD2	TGTGCCAGCAGCTTGCGGGCGGGGGAGGCCCATGAGCAGTTCTTC	CASSLRAGEAHEQFF
once	TRBV29-1	TRBJ2-1	TRBD1	TGCAGCGCCGGGACAGGGTCCAATGAGCAGTTCTTC	CSAGTGSNEQFF
.	TRBV10-3	TRBJ1-2	.	TGTGCCATCAGTGAGCCCATGGGCCTTAACTATGGCTACACCTTC	CAISEPMGLNYGYTF
.	TRBV10-3	TRBJ2-7	TRBD2	TGTGCCACCCACCCCGGGACTAGCGGGACCCGCAGCTCCTACGAGCAGCACTTC	CATHPGTSGTRSSYEQHF
.	TRBV11-3	TRBJ2-5	TRBD1	TGTGCCAGCAGCCTAGGACAGGGGGCCCGAGAGACCCAGTACTTC	CASSLGQGARETQYF